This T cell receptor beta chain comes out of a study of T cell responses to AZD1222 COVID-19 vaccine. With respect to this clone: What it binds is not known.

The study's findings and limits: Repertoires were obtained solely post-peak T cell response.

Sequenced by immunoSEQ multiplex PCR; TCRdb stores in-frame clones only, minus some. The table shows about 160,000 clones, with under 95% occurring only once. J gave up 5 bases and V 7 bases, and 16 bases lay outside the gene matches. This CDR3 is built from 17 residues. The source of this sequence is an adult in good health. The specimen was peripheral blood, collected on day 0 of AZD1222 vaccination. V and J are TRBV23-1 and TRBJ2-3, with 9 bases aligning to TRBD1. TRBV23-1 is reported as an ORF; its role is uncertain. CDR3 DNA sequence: TGCGCCAGCACCTCGAACCAGGGGGACAGGGACGAAGATACGCAGTATTTT. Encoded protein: CASTSNQGDRDEDTQYF.